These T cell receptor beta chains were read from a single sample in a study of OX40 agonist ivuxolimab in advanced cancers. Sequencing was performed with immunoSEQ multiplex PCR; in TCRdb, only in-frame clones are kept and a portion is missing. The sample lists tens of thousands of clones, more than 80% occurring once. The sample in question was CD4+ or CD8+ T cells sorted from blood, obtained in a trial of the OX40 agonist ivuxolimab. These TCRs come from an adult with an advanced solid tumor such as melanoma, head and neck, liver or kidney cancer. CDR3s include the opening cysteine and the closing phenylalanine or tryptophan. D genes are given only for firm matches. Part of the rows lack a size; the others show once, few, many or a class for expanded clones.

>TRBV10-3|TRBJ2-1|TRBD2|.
CAISGTSGGAYNEQFF
TGTGCCATCAGTGGGACTAGCGGGGGGGCCTACAATGAGCAGTTCTTC
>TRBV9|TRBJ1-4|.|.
CASSVGFNEKLFF
TGTGCCAGCAGCGTAGGTTTTAATGAAAAACTGTTTTTT
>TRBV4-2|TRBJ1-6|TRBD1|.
CASSQDPARGSPLHF
TGTGCCAGCAGCCAAGATCCGGCCAGGGGGTCACCCCTCCACTTT
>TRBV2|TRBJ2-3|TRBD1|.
CASSDGTGSGDTQYF
TGTGCCAGCAGTGATGGGACAGGGTCGGGCGATACGCAGTATTTT
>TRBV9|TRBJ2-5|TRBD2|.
CASSAGLAGGRGIQETQYF
TGTGCCAGCAGCGCTGGACTAGCGGGGGGGCGCGGGATTCAAGAGACCCAGTACTTC
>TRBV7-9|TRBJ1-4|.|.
CASSLEAATNEKLFF
TGTGCCAGCAGCTTAGAGGCCGCAACTAATGAAAAACTGTTTTTT
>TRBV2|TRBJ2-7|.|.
CASRGRSIYEQYF
TGTGCCAGCAGGGGGAGGTCGATATACGAGCAGTACTTC
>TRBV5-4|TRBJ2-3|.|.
CASSSTDTQYF
TGTGCCAGCAGTTCCACAGATACGCAGTATTTT
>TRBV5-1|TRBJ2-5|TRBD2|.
CASSSWTSGNIQETQYF
TGCGCCAGCAGCTCATGGACTAGCGGGAACATACAAGAGACCCAGTACTTC
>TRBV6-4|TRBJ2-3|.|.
CASSEGRFTDTQYF
TGTGCCAGCAGTGAAGGGCGATTCACAGATACGCAGTATTTT
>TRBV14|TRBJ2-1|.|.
CASSLLGASYNEQFF
TGTGCCAGCAGCCTTTTAGGGGCATCCTACAATGAGCAGTTCTTC
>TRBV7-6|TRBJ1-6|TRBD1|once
CASSFTGDSPLHF
TGTGCCAGCAGCTTTACAGGGGATTCACCCCTCCACTTT
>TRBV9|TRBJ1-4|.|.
CASSVGEGSEKLFF
TGTGCCAGCAGCGTTGGGGAGGGGTCTGAAAAACTGTTTTTT
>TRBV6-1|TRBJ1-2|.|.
CASTMGAGDGYTF
TGTGCCAGCACCATGGGGGCAGGGGATGGCTACACCTTC
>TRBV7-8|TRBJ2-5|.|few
CASSLAGGHQETQYF
TGTGCCAGCAGCTTAGCGGGGGGCCACCAAGAGACCCAGTACTTC
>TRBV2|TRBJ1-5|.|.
CASSGPASYSNQPQHF
TGTGCCAGCAGTGGCCCAGCGTCTTATAGCAATCAGCCCCAGCATTTT
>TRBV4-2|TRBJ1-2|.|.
CASSQDLLRGGNGYTF
TGTGCCAGCAGCCAGGATTTACTGAGGGGAGGAAATGGCTACACCTTC
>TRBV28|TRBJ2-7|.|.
CASSFSLGALTSQAYEQYF
TGTGCCAGCAGTTTTTCCCTCGGAGCCTTGACTAGTCAGGCCTACGAGCAGTACTTC
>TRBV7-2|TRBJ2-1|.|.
CASSPGRKAGSYNEQFF
TGTGCCAGCAGCCCTGGTCGAAAGGCAGGTTCCTACAATGAGCAGTTCTTC
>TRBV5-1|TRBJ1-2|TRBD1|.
CASSSPGQAPNYGYTF
TGCGCCAGCAGCTCCCCGGGACAGGCTCCTAACTATGGCTACACCTTC
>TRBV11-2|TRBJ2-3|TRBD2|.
CASMVDSGVRGVTQYF
TGTGCCAGCATGGTCGATAGCGGGGTCCGGGGGGTTACGCAGTATTTT
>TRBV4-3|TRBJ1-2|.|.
CASSQDHPGQGYGYTF
TGCGCCAGCAGCCAAGATCACCCCGGCCAGGGGTATGGCTACACCTTC
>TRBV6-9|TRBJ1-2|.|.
CASSSDEGQKNYGYTF
TGTGCCAGCAGTTCCGACGAAGGGCAAAAGAACTATGGCTACACCTTC
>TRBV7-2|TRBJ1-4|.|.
CASSPRHTNEKLFF
TGTGCCAGCAGCCCCCGACACACTAATGAAAAACTGTTTTTT
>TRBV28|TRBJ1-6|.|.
CASSQTVSSYNSPLHF
TGTGCCAGCAGCCAGACAGTCAGCTCCTATAATTCACCCCTCCACTTT
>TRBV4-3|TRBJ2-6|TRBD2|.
CASSQEVGGGSSGANVLTF
TGCGCCAGCAGCCAAGAAGTTGGGGGGGGGAGCTCTGGGGCCAACGTCCTGACTTTC